This TCR beta chain was retrieved from a study of human T cells and chemical hapten exposure. Study background: DPC at 2% was the sensitizing agent, placed on 2 cm by 2 cm of upper inner arm skin.

Indicated time point: patch test 1, 2 weeks after DPC sensitization. Treatment described: therapeutic diphenylcyclopropenone sensitization with weekly scalp DPC. From whole blood left unfractionated, total RNA was extracted. Study-wide findings and caveats: The study found that PT1 expanded TCR counts correlated positively with patch test score.

This clonotype was observed many times. Its antigen is as yet unknown. CDR3 length equals 18 residues. Per the germline V gene, CDR1 is LGHNA and CDR2 is YNFKEQ. Trimming shortened V by 0 bases and J by 2 bases, and 19 bases separated the two germline ends. TCRdb passed the RACE reads through MiXCR, listing each CDR3 protein once. This sample yields around 44,000 distinct CDR3 sequences, of which just under 4% are seen a single time; 26% belongs to the top ten. The chain has TRBV4-2 and TRBJ2-5; D uncertain. This receptor was obtained from a man aged 50-60 years with alopecia areata. Some clones in this sample may be carry-over from other donors' samples. The sequences come from whole blood, collected in connection with sensitization to the hapten diphenylcyclopropenone (DPC). The CDR3 reads CASSQEVVRARPQETQYF. CDR3 sequence (DNA): TGTGCCAGCAGCCAAGAGGTGGTTAGGGCCCGCCCTCAAGAGACCCAGTACTTC.